This T cell receptor (beta chain) came from a study of cytomegalovirus exposure and HLA in healthy donors. Study conclusions and caveats: Published work reported that the classifier diagnosed cytomegalovirus status with high specificity and sensitivity. A missense DCLRE1C variant was associated with V- and J-gene trimming of TCR beta chains in a later analysis, and an independent cohort replicated the association. Indistinguishable V segments, including TRBV6-2 and TRBV6-3, were excluded.

Germline V gene data show CDR1 as LGHNA and CDR2 as YSLEER. The CDR3 consists of 15 residues. Deletions cut 3 bases from V and 2 bases from J, with 11 bases between. It was healthy bone marrow donors who served as donors. Both 60 Vbeta primers and 13 Jbeta primers went into the PCR. Clones were read by immunoSEQ multiplex PCR, and TCRdb kept only the in-frame ones, dropping some. Its clone listing holds approximately 190,000 clones. As for this clone: Antigen: not known.

Material: PBMCs. The sequence was collected from a boy younger than 18 in good health and CMV-seronegative. The rearrangement joins TRBV4-3 to TRBJ1-3; D possibly corresponds to TRBD1 (5 bases). The CDR3 protein is CASSHLDNPGNTIYF. The CDR3, as DNA: TGCGCCAGCAGCCACTTGGACAATCCTGGAAACACCATATATTTT.